A selection of T cell receptor beta chains follows, all from one sample in a study of CD8+ T cells in alopecia areata. TCRdb's table, derived via immunoSEQ multiplex PCR, lists solely in-frame clones and lacks some. This sample yields roughly 150,000 clones, of which about 53% are seen a single time; approximately 20% belongs to the top ten. This material consisted of CD8+ T cells sorted from blood, taken at week 0. These receptors all stem from a human donor with alopecia areata. Both conserved end residues are part of each CDR3.

J	V	CDR3
TRBJ2-7	TRBV10-3	CAISEGTGLKAGQYF
TRBJ2-1	TRBV6-5	CASSGGRYNEQFF
TRBJ2-7	TRBV7-9	CASSSASTGDYEQYF
TRBJ2-7	TRBV21-1	CASSKSVDTPPANEQYF
TRBJ2-1	TRBV2	CASSANNEQFF
TRBJ2-3	TRBV4-3	CASSQGTRATDTQYF
TRBJ1-1	TRBV29-1	CSDRTGGLTFF
TRBJ1-1	TRBV11-2	CASSPLWANTEAFF
TRBJ1-5	TRBV30	CAWSMAAGQPQHF
TRBJ2-2	TRBV29-1	CSVGPTGTGELFF
TRBJ2-6	TRBV19	CASSISGANVLTF
TRBJ2-1	TRBV29-1	CSVRTSGGSEQFF
TRBJ1-2	TRBV29-1	CSVEDLTGGGYTF
TRBJ1-6	TRBV13	CASSDYGTGSSPLHF
TRBJ1-2	TRBV29-1	CSVEVDQNNYGYTF
TRBJ2-7	TRBV4-3	CASSQDSIGTGGNEQYF
TRBJ2-5	TRBV27	CASAGAGVETQYF
TRBJ1-2	TRBV27	CASSTNPGDGYTF
TRBJ2-5	TRBV6-6	CASSYSRAGTQYF
TRBJ2-7	TRBV25-1	CASSDPGRYEQYF
TRBJ2-7	TRBV5-4	CASSIADPYEQYF
TRBJ2-3	TRBV7-9	CASSLLAGTTDTQYF
TRBJ1-1	TRBV13	CASSPEDRLALF
TRBJ2-7	TRBV27	CASSVASGAEQYF
TRBJ2-5	TRBV10-3	CAISPQGNQETQYF
TRBJ1-1	TRBV13	CASSSQGVMNTEAFF
TRBJ1-1	TRBV30	CAWSTATGRTEAFF
TRBJ1-6	TRBV28	CASSPDSGAGSPLHF
TRBJ2-6	TRBV9	CASGGSSGANVLTF
TRBJ1-6	TRBV10-3	CAISEPTGSAPLHF
TRBJ2-1	TRBV7-3	CASSSGQGIYNEQFF
TRBJ2-3	TRBV7-9	CASSSGQGSDTQYF
TRBJ1-1	TRBV13	CASRRLEAFF
TRBJ2-6	TRBV2	CASSDGRAGANVLTF
TRBJ2-7	TRBV27	CASGYDSTYEQYF
TRBJ2-7	TRBV29-1	CSARGTGKSYEQYF
TRBJ1-5	TRBV23-1	CASRPSTPGLVNQPQHF
TRBJ2-6	TRBV27	CASSSGTDFFGRSGANVLTF
TRBJ2-7	TRBV7-2	CASSLGTGGEYEQYF
TRBJ2-4	TRBV7-9	CASSADRPTILKNIQYF
TRBJ2-1	TRBV2	CASTISGGADEQFF
TRBJ2-5	TRBV29-1	CSGAIAGEVETQYF
TRBJ2-1	TRBV6-1	CASSDAGGVNEQFF
TRBJ1-2	TRBV30	CAWSEGLGDGYTF
TRBJ1-1	TRBV30	CAWRDTEAFF
TRBJ2-3	TRBV30	CAWITGRGTDTQYF
TRBJ2-3	TRBV4-3	CASSQDDNRRTDTQYF
TRBJ1-1	TRBV5-6	CASSGTGSHTEAFF
TRBJ1-2	TRBV12-5	CASGLPGQGYGYTF
TRBJ2-7	TRBV7-6	CASSLAHDEQYF
TRBJ2-1	TRBV9	CASSDPLAGGPDEQFF
TRBJ2-4	TRBV19	CASSIWTSGTAPGKNIQYF
TRBJ2-7	TRBV7-8	CASSLTGISYEQYF
TRBJ2-1	TRBV5-6	CASSFIGGDEQFF
TRBJ1-1	TRBV30	CAWSPPNREAFF
TRBJ2-4	TRBV7-3	CASSVGTGRENIQYF
TRBJ2-7	TRBV4-3	CASSQAGGGSYEQYF